This T cell receptor (beta chain) was identified during a study of metastatic and nonmetastatic thyroid tumors. Points from the study as a whole: It was reportedly found that TCR beta diversity was significantly higher in malignant thyroid tumors than in benign nodules, a difference seen in both blood and tumor samples.

The entire patient cohort was treatment-naive prior to thyroid surgery. TCRdb reprocessed the PCR reads using MiXCR. The sample yields roughly 55,000 clones, about a sixth seen once. Many counts were recorded for this clone. The antigen remains unidentified. The CDR3 consists of 13 residues. V shed 8 bases and J shed 0 bases, with 8 bases lying between them. Source material: blood. V usage is TRBV12-3 or TRBV12-4 and J usage is TRBJ1-5, with unresolved D. The origin of this receptor is a male donor with papillary thyroid cancer or a benign thyroid nodule (not recorded which). Some clones in this sample may be carry-over from other donors' samples. For the CDR3, the DNA is TGTGCCAGCGCGGAGTATAGCAATCAGCCCCAGCATTTT. Protein: CASAEYSNQPQHF.